Reported below is one T cell receptor (beta chain). Its target is not known. This CDR3 is 15 amino acids long. The germline V gene has CDR1 DFQATT and CDR2 SNEGSKA (reference sequence). Losses at the gene ends were 3 bases for V and 7 bases for J; bases not matched to a gene: 14. The data were obtained in a study of early T cells in non-severe SARS-CoV-2 infection. Study overall: With bulk RNA from unsorted whole blood as input, sequencing yielded unpaired chains.

The library protocol tagged individual cDNA molecules with unique molecular identifiers. MiXCR was run by TCRdb on the 5' RACE reads, yielding one entry per CDR3 protein. The data hold tens of thousands of distinct CDR3 sequences, with more than 15% observed a single time. Study findings and constraints: The matching step, a VDJdb search, favored anti-spike CD8 responses and missed private and CD4 specificities.

Source: whole blood, taken at baseline. J is TRBJ1-2 and V is TRBV20-1; 7 positions agree with TRBD1. The receptor's source is an adult who was a healthcare worker with PCR-confirmed SARS-CoV-2 infection or an uninfected control (not recorded which). As DNA, the CDR3 is TGCAGTGCTAGTGGGACCGGGACAGCTTATTTTGGCTACACCTTC. Protein product: CSASGTGTAYFGYTF.